This TCR beta chain was sequenced in a study of regulatory T cells in long-lasting Graves disease. As for time point: persistent/refractory GD, antithyroid drugs over 5 years with positive TRAb. PBMC RNA served as the TCR library source. CDR3 regions were amplified by Arm-PCR using iRepertoire HTBI primers to build TCR beta libraries. Each CDR3 protein gets one entry after TCRdb re-called the multiplex PCR reads with MiXCR. This table has about 470,000 distinct CDR3 sequences, around 21% appearing once. CDR1 is DFQATT, CDR2 SNEGSKA, per germline (reference sequence). The CDR3 length is 15 residues. The J segment lost 1 base and the V segment lost 3 bases, leaving 6 bases of the junction unmatched. Study findings and constraints: Persistent disease exhibited a predilection for TRBV28, TRBJ1-2 and TRBJ2-5.

The table lists this clonotype with many counts. Its antigen is still unknown. This TCR was sampled from a female donor with Graves disease. This rearrangement joins TRBV20-1 to TRBJ2-7, with TRBD2 identical over 10 bases. This sample comprised peripheral blood mononuclear cells (PBMCs), obtained when the disease was refractory, from a patient treated with antithyroid drugs. In nucleotides, the CDR3 is TGCAGTGCTAGGGCGGGACTAGCGTCATCCTACGAGCAGTACTTC. Translated: CSARAGLASSYEQYF.